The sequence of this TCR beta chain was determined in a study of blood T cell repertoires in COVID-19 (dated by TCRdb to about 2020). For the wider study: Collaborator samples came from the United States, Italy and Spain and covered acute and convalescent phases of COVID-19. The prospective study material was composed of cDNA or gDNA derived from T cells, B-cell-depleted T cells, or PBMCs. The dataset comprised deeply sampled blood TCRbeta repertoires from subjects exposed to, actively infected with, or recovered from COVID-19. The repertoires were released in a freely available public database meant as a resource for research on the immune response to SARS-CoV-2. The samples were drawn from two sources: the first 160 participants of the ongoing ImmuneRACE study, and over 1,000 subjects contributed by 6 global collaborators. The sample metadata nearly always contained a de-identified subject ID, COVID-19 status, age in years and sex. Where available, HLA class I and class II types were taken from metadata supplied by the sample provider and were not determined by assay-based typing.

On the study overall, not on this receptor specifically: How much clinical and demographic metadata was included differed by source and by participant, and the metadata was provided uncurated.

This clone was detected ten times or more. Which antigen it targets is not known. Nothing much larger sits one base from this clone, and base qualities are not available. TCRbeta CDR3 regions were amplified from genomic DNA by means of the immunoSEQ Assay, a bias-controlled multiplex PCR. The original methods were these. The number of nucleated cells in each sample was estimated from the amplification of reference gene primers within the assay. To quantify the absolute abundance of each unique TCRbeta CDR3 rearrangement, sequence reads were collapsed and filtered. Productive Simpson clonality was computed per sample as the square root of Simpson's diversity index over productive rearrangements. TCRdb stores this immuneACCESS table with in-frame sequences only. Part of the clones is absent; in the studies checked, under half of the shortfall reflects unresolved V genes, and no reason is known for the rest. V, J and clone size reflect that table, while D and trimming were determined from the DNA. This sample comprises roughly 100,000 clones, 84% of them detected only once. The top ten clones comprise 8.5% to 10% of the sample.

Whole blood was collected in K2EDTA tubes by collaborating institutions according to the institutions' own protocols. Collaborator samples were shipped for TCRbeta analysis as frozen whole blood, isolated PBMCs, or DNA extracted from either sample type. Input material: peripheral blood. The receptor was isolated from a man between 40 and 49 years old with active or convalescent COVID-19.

The nucleotide sequence is TGTGCCAGCTCACCTTATAGCAATCAGCCCCAGCATTTT. It translates to CASSPYSNQPQHF. The rearrangement combines TRBV18 with TRBJ1-5; there is no confident call for the D gene. Relative to germline, V is 3 bases shorter and J is 0 bases shorter, with 3 bases between their ends. The CDR3 holds 13 amino acids from the cysteine to the phenylalanine. The read is trimmed to its CDR3 DNA, 39 bases read in frame from base 1. According to the germline V gene, CDR1 reads KGHSH and CDR2 reads LQKENI.